This T cell receptor beta chain was identified in a study of T cell responses to AZD1222 COVID-19 vaccine. Study background: Timing groups of about 4 and about 12 weeks for second doses were pooled.

Study-level results: There were vaccine-associated CD4 TCRs across spike, dominant at 160-218 and 743-854.

Clones were sequenced by immunoSEQ multiplex PCR, and TCRdb holds only the in-frame ones, with some missing. The sample includes about 60,000 clones, over 75% seen only once; the top ten take roughly 18%. Points on this clone: Its specificity is unknown.

The sample here was peripheral blood, taken on day 0 of AZD1222 vaccination. The source is an adult in good health.

CDR3 sequence: CAISDAGGSYEQYF. The CDR3 DNA follows: TGTGCCATCAGTGACGCGGGGGGCTCCTACGAGCAGTACTTC. This chain uses TRBV10-3 with TRBJ2-7; 8 bases are a match to TRBD2. V gave up 3 bases and J gave up 0 bases; unmatched junction bases: 1. The CDR3 length is 14 residues. CDR1 is ENHRY and CDR2 is SYGVKD in the germline V gene.